The 26 T cell receptor beta chains in this list originate from one sample, sequenced in a study of T cell repertoires in cytomegalovirus infection. Antigens for these TCRs are unknown. TCRdb recomputed calls from the reads with MiXCR, one row per CDR3 protein. The sample records more than 110,000 distinct CDR3 sequences, approximately 30% being singletons. The starting material was CD8+ T cells from cultured PBMCs, obtained from culture after CMV antigen stimulation. The receptors were sampled from a human donor in good health (CMV status not recorded). Some clones in this sample may be carry-over from other donors' samples.

This clonotype was seen at least ten times. The genes are TRBV29-1 and TRBJ1-1; 7 nucleotides match TRBD1. The germline CDR1 and CDR2 sequences are SQVTM and ANQGSEA. J lost 3 bases, V lost 5 bases, and 6 bases had no gene match. CDR3 length equals 13 residues. CDR3 bases: TGCAGCGTTCTAGACAGGGCGGACACTGAAGCTTTCTTT. Encoded protein: CSVLDRADTEAFF.

This clonotype showed up just a few times. J is TRBJ2-1 and V is TRBV5-1; 11 bases are a match to TRBD2. V gave up 4 bases and J gave up 5 bases; unmatched junction bases: 5. The V gene's germline CDR1 is SGHRS and CDR2 YFSETQ. The length of the CDR3 is 15 residues. CDR3 protein: CASSRGLAEHNEQFF. CDR3 coding DNA: TGCGCCAGCAGCCGGGGACTAGCGGAGCACAATGAGCAGTTCTTC.

In its sample, this clonotype was seen a few times. The V call is TRBV7-2, the J call TRBJ1-2; TRBD1 aligns across 10 bases. The CDR3 runs to 13 residues. V dropped 6 bases and J dropped 4; count of bases not matched to a gene: 2. Per the germline V gene, CDR1 is SGHTA and CDR2 is FQGNSA. CDR3 protein: CASRGTGVYGYTF. In nucleotides, the CDR3 is TGTGCCAGCAGGGGGACAGGGGTCTATGGCTACACCTTC.

V is TRBV5-1 and J is TRBJ2-1, with D possibly TRBD1 on 5 matching bases. Trimming stripped 0 bases from V and 9 bases from J, with 7 bases between. This CDR3 region has 12 residues. Germline CDR1 SGHRS, CDR2 YFSETQ. The CDR3 loop is CASSLEGVEQFF. The DNA of the CDR3 is TGCGCCAGCAGCTTGGAAGGGGTTGAGCAGTTCTTC.

The J gene is TRBJ2-1, the V gene TRBV29-1, with 9 bases fitting TRBD2. J was trimmed by 0 bases and V by 4 bases; bases with no gene match: 10. CDR1 is SQVTM, CDR2 ANQGSEA, per germline. This CDR3 spans 17 amino acids. The CDR3 reads CSVAGLASPFSYNEQFF. The CDR3 bases are TGCAGCGTTGCGGGACTAGCCTCACCCTTCTCCTACAATGAGCAGTTCTTC.

This CDR3 is CASSPWRAGEKLFF. The CDR3 nucleotides are TGTGCCAGCAGCCCGTGGAGGGCCGGGGAAAAACTGTTTTTT. V usage is TRBV7-9 and J usage is TRBJ1-4; D ambiguous. V lost 5 bases and J lost 8, with 15 bases in between. CDR3 length: 14 residues. Germline lookup yields CDR1 SEHNR and CDR2 FQNEAQ (reference sequence).

A few counts support this clonotype. The chain uses TRBV9 and TRBJ1-1; D gene unclear. V lost 2 bases to trimming and J lost 4 bases, with 9 bases between them. This CDR3 comprises 13 residues. The germline V gene has CDR1 SGDLS and CDR2 YYNGEE. CDR3: CASSVARATEAFF. DNA of the CDR3: TGTGCCAGCAGCGTCGCGCGTGCCACTGAAGCTTTCTTT.

The sample holds a few counts of this clonotype. The chain joins TRBV20-1 to TRBJ1-5; no clear D gene. Germline lookup yields CDR1 DFQATT and CDR2 SNEGSKA (reference sequence). V gave up 7 bases and J gave up 0 bases, with 16 bases separating them. This CDR3 region has 15 residues. The CDR3 nucleotides are TGCAGTGGGGCGGAGAATTATGGTAGCAATCAGCCCCAGCATTTT. Its translation: CSGAENYGSNQPQHF.

The chain links TRBV7-9 to TRBJ2-1; 9 bases are a match to TRBD2. Unmatched junction bases numbered 6, after V lost 0 bases and J lost 6 bases. Germline CDR1 is SEHNR and CDR2 is FQNEAQ (reference sequence). The CDR3 sequence is 16 residues long. This chain's CDR3 is CASSLALLAGLNEQFF. Written as DNA, the CDR3 is TGTGCCAGCAGCTTAGCGCTCCTAGCGGGGCTCAATGAGCAGTTCTTC.

A few counts support this clonotype. The V and J genes are TRBV12-5 and TRBJ1-5; unclear D gene. The germline V and J ends were trimmed by 7 bases and 4 bases, with 8 bases remaining between them. CDR3 length: 12 residues. Germline loops: CDR1 LGHNT, CDR2 FRNRAP. CDR3 coding DNA: TGTGCTAGTGCCTCCCCGAATCAGCCCCAGCATTTT. This translates into CASASPNQPQHF.

This clonotype has a count of ten or more. The V call is TRBV24-1, the J call TRBJ2-1, with D unresolved. This CDR3 region has 11 residues. Trimming stripped 2 bases from V and 14 bases from J, with 9 bases between. From germline, CDR1 is KGHDR and CDR2 SFDVKD. This CDR3 reads CATSDWEREFF. The CDR3 region has the DNA TGTGCCACCAGTGATTGGGAACGGGAGTTCTTC.

This chain links TRBV12-3 or TRBV12-4 with TRBJ2-7; D not certain. V lost 4 bases, J lost 3 bases, and 10 bases lay in between. This CDR3 spans 13 amino acids. CDR3 DNA: TGTGCCAGCAGTTCCACAGACTTCTACGAGCAGTACTTC. Translating it yields CASSSTDFYEQYF.

This chain links TRBV7-6 with TRBJ2-3, with 11 bases matching TRBD2. The CDR3 is 15 amino acids. The V and J ends lost 5 bases and 4 bases, in that order; junction bases with no gene match: 5. The germline CDR1 and CDR2 sequences are SGHVS and FNYEAQ. The CDR3 spells CASSHSGGAPDTQYF. CDR3 nucleotide sequence: TGTGCCAGCAGCCATAGCGGGGGGGCCCCAGATACGCAGTATTTT.

At least ten counts were recorded for this clonotype. This chain connects TRBV6-2 or TRBV6-3 to TRBJ2-2, with no clear D. The V gene's germline CDR1 is MNHEY and CDR2 SVGEGT. V lost 4 bases and J 1 base, leaving 4 bases between the germline ends. CDR3 length: 13 residues. The CDR3, as DNA: TGTGCCAGCAGTTTCGGGAACACCGGGGAGCTGTTTTTT. Protein sequence: CASSFGNTGELFF.

The table lists this clonotype with many counts. The genes are TRBV12-3 or TRBV12-4 and TRBJ1-1; the D is unclear. Trimming took off 5 bases at V and 5 bases at J, with 15 bases between the two ends. This CDR3 has 14 residues. Here the CDR3 reads CASSKDGVTTEAFF. The CDR3 region has the DNA TGTGCCAGCAGTAAGGACGGGGTCACGACTGAAGCTTTCTTT.

CDR3 nucleotides: TGTGCCAGTGGACCTGGAGTTAACTATGGCTACACCTTC. It is translated as CASGPGVNYGYTF. The rearrangement uses TRBV19 and TRBJ1-2; D is undetermined. Deletions cut 8 bases from V and 1 base from J, with 11 bases between. CDR3 length: 13 residues. Germline V gene data show CDR1 as LNHDA and CDR2 as SQIVND (reference sequence).

In this sample, this clonotype turned up a few times. The chain links TRBV28 to TRBJ1-1; D might be TRBD1 (5 bases). Germline CDR1 is MDHEN and CDR2 is SYDVKM. The V end was cut by 5 bases, the J end by 3 bases, with 16 bases between. The CDR3 runs to 15 residues. The CDR3 here is CASSPWGGRDTEAFF. In DNA form, the CDR3 reads TGTGCCAGCAGTCCCTGGGGGGGGAGAGACACTGAAGCTTTCTTT. The variable domain in full, completed from reference TRBV28 and TRBJ1-1, reads DVKVTQSSRYLVKRTGEKVFLECVQDMDHENMFWYRQDPGLGLRLIYFSYDVKMKEKGDIPEGYSVSREKKERFSLILESASTNQTSMYLCASSPWGGRDTEAFFGQGTRLTVV.

This clonotype turned up a few times. The genes are TRBV20-1 and TRBJ1-3; perhaps TRBD1 as D (5 bases). CDR1 is DFQATT and CDR2 is SNEGSKA in the germline V gene (reference sequence). The CDR3 is 16 amino acids. V was cut by 0 bases and J by 5 bases, with 17 bases left in between. The CDR3 DNA reads as TGCAGTGCTAGAGATCGGGGCGCAGGGTTAAGAAACACCATATATTTT. It encodes CSARDRGAGLRNTIYF.

At least ten counts were recorded for this clonotype. The V and J genes are TRBV12-3 or TRBV12-4 and TRBJ2-7, with 10 bases fitting TRBD1. The CDR3 is 13 amino acids. Losses at the gene ends were 8 bases for V and 4 bases for J; bases not matched to a gene: 5. The CDR3 DNA is TGTGCCAGCCGCACGGACAGGGGGTACGAGCAGTACTTC. Its translation: CASRTDRGYEQYF.

This clonotype was found a few times. The chain joins TRBV25-1 to TRBJ2-1; 10 nucleotides agree with TRBD2. Germline assignment: CDR1 MGHDK and CDR2 SYGVNS. This CDR3 comprises 19 residues. With V trimmed by 3 bases and J by 0 bases, 11 bases remained unmatched. The CDR3 sequence: CASSDQLAGAPSSYNEQFF. The CDR3 region has the DNA TGTGCCAGCAGTGATCAGCTAGCGGGGGCTCCGAGCTCCTACAATGAGCAGTTCTTC.

The rearrangement uses TRBV27 and TRBJ2-2; D call uncertain. CDR1 and CDR2 from the germline V gene are MNHEY and SMNVEV (reference sequence). V gave up 5 bases and J gave up 2 bases, with 6 bases separating them. The CDR3 spans 13 residues. The CDR3 here is CASSTDNTGELFF. For the CDR3, the DNA is TGTGCCAGCAGTACCGATAACACCGGGGAGCTGTTTTTT.

This clonotype was counted a few times. This chain links TRBV28 with TRBJ2-7; no clear D gene. Germline CDR1 and CDR2: MDHEN and SYDVKM. Trimming removed 1 base from V and 0 bases from J, with 10 bases in between. CDR3 length equals 15 residues. DNA of the CDR3: TGTGCCAGCAGTTTATACACGGGTGCCTCCTACGAGCAGTACTTC. The encoded protein is CASSLYTGASYEQYF.

The V gene is TRBV7-3, the J gene TRBJ2-3, with 7 bases matching TRBD2. The CDR3 is 15 residues long. J lost 5 bases, V lost 6 bases, and 11 bases had no gene match. Germline assignment: CDR1 SGHTA and CDR2 FQGTGA. CDR3 residues: CASSVTGGGGDTQYF. The CDR3 DNA reads TGTGCCAGCAGTGTTACGGGCGGGGGTGGAGATACGCAGTATTTT.

This clonotype was counted a few times. The chain employs TRBV20-1 and TRBJ2-3, with D possibly matching TRBD1 (6 bases). Germline loops: CDR1 DFQATT, CDR2 SNEGSKA (reference sequence). Trimming removed 6 bases at V and 2 bases at J, with 24 bases between. The CDR3 runs 17 residues. The CDR3 protein is CSAQSGGPTIPTDTQYF. The DNA for the CDR3 is TGCAGTGCACAGAGTGGGGGCCCTACCATTCCCACAGATACGCAGTATTTT.

V is TRBV18 and J is TRBJ1-2; 10 positions match TRBD1. The trim removed 2 bases at V and 8 bases at J, leaving 5 bases unmatched. Germline CDR1 and CDR2: KGHSH and LQKENI. The CDR3 runs 14 residues. CDR3 DNA: TGTGCCAGCTCACCAGACAGGGGGCATGGAGGCTACACCTTC. Translating it yields CASSPDRGHGGYTF. The full variable domain, with the rest looked up from reference TRBV18 and TRBJ1-2, is NAGVMQNPRHLVRRRGQEARLRCSPMKGHSHVYWYRQLPEEGLKFMVYLQKENIIDESGMPKERFSAEFPKEGPSILRIQQVVRGDSAAYFCASSPDRGHGGYTFGSGTRLTVV.

The CDR3 coding sequence is TGTGCCAGCAGCTTGGGTGAGGGACACCTGAGACCCCTCCACTTT. Protein sequence: CASSLGEGHLRPLHF. This chain joins TRBV5-5 and TRBJ1-6; D possibly corresponds to TRBD1 (6 bases). This CDR3 contains 15 residues. CDR1 and CDR2 from the germline V gene are SGHKS and YYEKEE (reference sequence). Trimming took off 0 bases at V and 12 bases at J, with 16 bases between the two ends.